A selection of T cell receptor beta chains follows, all from one sample in a study of cytomegalovirus exposure and HLA in healthy donors. TCRdb keeps only in-frame clones here, not all; method: immunoSEQ multiplex PCR. The sample gives 90,000 to 120,000 clones, roughly three quarters of which show up once; approximately 2.2% is in the top ten. Sequenced material: PBMCs. Every receptor here comes from a man between 18 and 35 years old in good health and CMV-seronegative. Both conserved end residues are part of each CDR3. Clone size is not always given. Where it is, it says once, few, many or a class for expanded clones.

j_call clone_size v_call cdr3_aa
TRBJ1-4 - TRBV6-1 CASSAENEKLFF
TRBJ2-1 - TRBV12-2 CASLVGRGGPDNEQFF
TRBJ1-6 - TRBV6-5 CASSYSTREANSPLHF
TRBJ2-3 - TRBV6-1 CASRARDRVGDTQYF
TRBJ2-1 - TRBV11-2 CASSFAGYNEQFF
TRBJ2-1 - TRBV2 CASSGTGGFSNEQFF
TRBJ2-2 - TRBV6-6 CASSPGTRTGELFF
TRBJ2-2 - TRBV19 CASSVNRGLNTGELFF
TRBJ2-5 - TRBV10-3 CAITQTRTKETQYF
TRBJ2-1 few TRBV18 CASSHRGRRGSNNEQFF
TRBJ2-7 - TRBV5-1 CASSLGWGARLSGVTRGYEQYF
TRBJ2-7 - TRBV7-2 CASSRRTGRSSYEQYF
TRBJ2-3 - TRBV15 CATSRGGGQGGMDTQYF
TRBJ2-7 - TRBV5-1 CASSLVALAGDQAYEQYF
TRBJ2-5 - TRBV5-6 CATRTAGGPETQYF
TRBJ2-2 - TRBV6-5 CASSYSGGPPRRELFF
TRBJ1-4 few TRBV5-6 CASSLRTATNEKLFF
TRBJ2-7 medium-sized TRBV6-5 CASSYDSESYEQYF
TRBJ1-1 - TRBV4-2 CASSQGGGGRDTEAFF
TRBJ1-1 few TRBV19 CATYRSLNTEAFF
TRBJ2-7 - TRBV7-8 CASSLAGAAYEQYF
TRBJ1-2 - TRBV5-4 CASSTRRGSGYTF
TRBJ1-3 - TRBV5-1 CASSLGGQGDTIYF
TRBJ1-5 - TRBV23-1 CASSQSIVISGTGRIGQPQHF
TRBJ2-5 - TRBV5-5 CASTGREGGGTQYF
TRBJ1-3 once TRBV28 CASMHSGSRGISGNTIYF
TRBJ2-7 once TRBV4-1 CASSQVAGGEYEQYF
TRBJ2-3 - TRBV12-5 CASGFSVANGGPTDTQYF
TRBJ1-1 - TRBV5-1 CASSLVEGTEAFF
TRBJ2-7 - TRBV28 CASRNREHYEQYF
TRBJ1-3 once TRBV7-8 CASSYSIGNTIYF
TRBJ2-4 few TRBV5-1 CASSAGGVENIQYF
TRBJ2-7 - TRBV5-1 CASSLAGSYEQYF
TRBJ2-7 - TRBV28 CASRRGGGDEQYF
TRBJ1-4 - TRBV11-2 CASRTGTATTNEKLFF
TRBJ1-2 - TRBV6-5 CASSLGRGSGDTF
TRBJ2-5 - TRBV27 CASSSWPRQGRETQYF
TRBJ1-5 - TRBV19 CASTTLMAGAHQPQHF
TRBJ2-6 - TRBV11-2 CASSQQGLAGANVLTF
TRBJ1-2 once TRBV28 CASSLRVGWRGYTF
TRBJ1-5 once TRBV19 CASSIPGMGQPQHF
TRBJ1-6 - TRBV10-3 CAIADRDSNSPLHF
TRBJ1-1 - TRBV2 CATRTGNTEAFF
TRBJ2-5 - TRBV4-2 CASSERLAGQQETQYF
TRBJ2-3 - TRBV6-4 CASSEGGSSTDTQYF
TRBJ1-1 - TRBV28 CASTSPTGVLKLSF
TRBJ1-1 - TRBV2 CASREGQGRRNTEAFF
TRBJ1-5 few TRBV6-5 CASSYGRNQPQHF
TRBJ1-5 - TRBV7-2 CASSRQGGQPQHF
TRBJ1-2 - TRBV7-2 CASSLFRERKLNYGYTF
TRBJ2-7 - TRBV5-1 CASSFRGETYEQYF
TRBJ1-2 - TRBV6-5 CASSYSGRSDGYTF
TRBJ1-2 - TRBV2 CASRAGQGPSYGYTF
TRBJ2-3 - TRBV19 CASSVTGADTQYF